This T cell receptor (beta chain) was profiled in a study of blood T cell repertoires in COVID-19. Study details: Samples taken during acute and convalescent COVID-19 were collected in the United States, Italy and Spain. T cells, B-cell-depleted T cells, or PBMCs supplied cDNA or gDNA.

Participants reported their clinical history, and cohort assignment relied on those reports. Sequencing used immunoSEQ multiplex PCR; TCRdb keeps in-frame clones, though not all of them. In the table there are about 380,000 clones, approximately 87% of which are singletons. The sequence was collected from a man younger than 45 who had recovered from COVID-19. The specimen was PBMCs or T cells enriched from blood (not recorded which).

This chain's CDR3 is CASSRTSGSYEQYF. CDR3 DNA: TGTGCCAGCTCACGGACTAGCGGTTCCTACGAGCAGTACTTC. The chain employs TRBV6-5 and TRBJ2-7; 10 nucleotides match TRBD2. CDR1 is MNHEY, CDR2 SVGAGI, per germline. The CDR3 has 14 amino acids. V lost 8 bases and J lost 1; bases outside the gene matches: 5.